What follows are 5 T cell receptor beta chains derived from one specimen sequenced in a study of T-cell reconstitution after alpha-beta-depleted transplantation in children. TCRbeta library construction was performed incorporating unique molecular identifiers. TCRdb re-derived calls from the PCR reads in MiXCR, one entry per CDR3 protein. Altogether roughly 500,000 distinct CDR3 sequences are present, around 17% being singletons, with the ten largest covering roughly 3.3%. This sample comprised PBMCs from the stem cell graft donor, obtained from the stem cell graft. These receptors came from a human donor who donated a stem cell graft to a child with acute lymphoblastic leukemia.

J is TRBJ2-3 and V is TRBV10-3; D is undetermined. Germline values: CDR1 ENHRY, CDR2 SYGVKD. The CDR3 is 11 amino acids. V was shortened by 8 bases and J by 2 bases, with 5 bases between the two germline ends. The CDR3 here is CAIGVTDTQYF. Written as DNA, the CDR3 is TGTGCCATCGGGGTCACAGATACGCAGTATTTT.

This clonotype showed up just a few times. The chain has TRBV5-1 and TRBJ2-7, with TRBD1 identical over 8 bases. The CDR3 sequence is 14 residues long. The germline V gene encodes CDR1 SGHRS and CDR2 YFSETQ. V shed 0 bases, J shed 5 bases, and the junction held 4 bases outside the gene matches. CDR3 coding DNA: TGCGCCAGCAGCTTGGTAGCGGACAGGGACGAGCAGTACTTC. It is translated as CASSLVADRDEQYF.

The chain joins TRBV3-1 to TRBJ2-3; 13 bases are a match to TRBD2. V dropped 5 bases and J dropped 7; count of bases not matched to a gene: 6. CDR3 size: 15 residues. In germline, CDR1 is LGHDT, CDR2 YNNKEL (reference sequence). The CDR3 region has the DNA TGTGCCAGCAGCTTTCAGACTAGCGGGAGGAATACGCAGTATTTT. It yields the protein CASSFQTSGRNTQYF.

The chain uses TRBV20-1 and TRBJ1-4; D call uncertain. Germline V gene data show CDR1 as DFQATT and CDR2 as SNEGSKA (reference sequence). The CDR3 is 15 amino acids. V gave up 3 bases and J gave up 7 bases, with 18 bases separating them. CDR3 sequence (DNA): TGCAGTGCTAGGGACGTAACTAGGGCATTTGAAAAACTGTTTTTT. Its protein is CSARDVTRAFEKLFF.

The sample holds a few counts of this clonotype. CDR3 protein: CASSLRSGKLFF. CDR3 nucleotide sequence: TGTGCCAGCAGCTTACGGTCCGGAAAACTGTTTTTT. The chain recombines TRBV7-2 with TRBJ1-4; D uncertain. V was shortened by 2 bases and J by 10 bases, with 8 bases between the two germline ends. Germline values: CDR1 SGHTA, CDR2 FQGNSA. CDR3 size: 12 residues.